This is a list of T cell receptor beta chains from one sample in a study of blood T cell repertoires in COVID-19. Some clones are missing from TCRdb's copy, which holds only in-frame ones; the method was immunoSEQ multiplex PCR. This table holds about 64,000 clones, 86% found once. The sample was peripheral blood. The receptors shown here come from a man aged 35-49 years with acute or convalescent COVID-19. The CDR3 runs from the conserved cysteine through the conserved F or W. The D gene is left open where the match is weak. A clone size is listed for some rows: how often the clone was seen (once, few, many), or a class if it is expanded.

V,J,size,D,CDR3,DNA
TRBV18,TRBJ1-1,once,.,CASSPQGTNTEAFF,TGTGCCAGCTCACCTCAGGGTACGAACACTGAAGCTTTCTTT
TRBV7-9,TRBJ1-4,once,.,CASSPVGEKLFF,TGTGCCAGCAGCCCGGTTGGTGAAAAACTGTTTTTT
TRBV9,TRBJ2-5,.,.,CASSAGLAETQYF,TGTGCCAGCAGCGCCGGATTAGCGGAGACCCAGTACTTC
TRBV28,TRBJ2-1,.,TRBD2,CASSLTRGGRNEQFF,TGTGCCAGCTCGTTGACTCGGGGGGGGAGGAATGAGCAGTTCTTC
TRBV24-1,TRBJ2-1,.,.,CAVRDISYNEQFF,TGTGCCGTCAGGGATATCTCCTACAATGAGCAGTTCTTC
TRBV21-1,TRBJ2-7,.,.,CASPTSAVDQYF,TGTGCCAGCCCGACTAGCGCGGTAGATCAGTACTTC
TRBV11-3,TRBJ2-2,.,.,CASSFLTTNTGELFF,TGTGCCAGCAGCTTTTTGACAACGAACACCGGGGAGCTGTTTTTT
TRBV6-1,TRBJ1-2,.,.,CASSKRTDHGYTF,TGTGCCAGCAGTAAGCGGACAGACCATGGCTACACCTTC
TRBV12-1,TRBJ2-1,few,.,CASSCQGHEQFF,TGTGCCAGCAGCTGTCAGGGGCATGAGCAGTTCTTC
TRBV5-4,TRBJ2-5,.,.,CASSLDRGPHGGYF,TGTGCCAGCAGCTTGGATCGGGGTCCCCATGGAGGGTACTTC
TRBV7-2,TRBJ2-3,once,TRBD2,CASSLALTSGGVDTQYF,TGTGCCAGCAGCTTAGCCCTAACTAGCGGGGGGGTGGATACGCAGTATTTT
TRBV28,TRBJ2-2,.,TRBD1,CASSPSGTGLTGELFF,TGTGCCAGCAGTCCCTCCGGGACAGGGCTTACCGGGGAGCTGTTTTTT
TRBV11-2,TRBJ1-3,.,TRBD1,CASSPDRGVSGNTIYF,TGTGCCAGCAGCCCCGACAGGGGCGTCTCTGGAAACACCATATATTTT
TRBV7-2,TRBJ2-4,.,.,CASSLVSVNIQYF,TGTGCCAGCAGCTTAGTCAGTGTAAACATTCAGTACTTC
TRBV12-5,TRBJ2-7,.,TRBD1,CASGLVLGAGGYEQYF,TGTGCTAGTGGTTTGGTATTGGGGGCAGGGGGCTACGAGCAGTACTTC
TRBV4-2,TRBJ1-2,few,.,CASSQDRGYYGYTF,TGTGCCAGCAGCCAAGACCGGGGGTACTATGGCTACACCTTC
TRBV2,TRBJ1-5,many,TRBD1,CASTSSGTGDQPQHF,TGTGCCAGCACAAGCTCCGGGACAGGGGATCAGCCCCAGCATTTT
TRBV19,TRBJ1-2,once,.,CASSSQGTFLYGYTF,TGTGCCAGTAGTAGCCAGGGGACGTTTCTCTATGGCTACACCTTC
TRBV10-3,TRBJ2-7,.,TRBD1,CAIRPGQGNYEQYF,TGTGCCATCAGACCGGGACAGGGAAACTACGAGCAGTACTTC
TRBV7-6,TRBJ2-5,.,.,CASSSLGGGNQETQYF,TGTGCCAGCAGCTCGTTAGGGGGTGGGAATCAAGAGACCCAGTACTTC
TRBV30,TRBJ1-1,.,TRBD1,CAWSAMTGVDTEAFF,TGTGCCTGGAGTGCCATGACAGGGGTAGACACTGAAGCTTTCTTT
TRBV24-1,TRBJ1-2,.,.,CATSDSRLLQGSGYTF,TGTGCCACCAGTGATTCCCGCCTCCTACAGGGTAGTGGCTACACCTTC
TRBV11-2,TRBJ2-2,once,TRBD1,CASSKWGQPNTGELFF,TGTGCCAGCAGCAAGTGGGGACAGCCGAACACCGGGGAGCTGTTTTTT
TRBV11-2,TRBJ1-2,.,.,CASSFSQAYGYTF,TGTGCCAGCAGCTTTTCGCAGGCCTATGGCTACACCTTC
TRBV7-7,TRBJ2-2,few,TRBD1,CASSADRGNTGELFF,TGTGCTAGCAGCGCGGACAGGGGGAACACCGGGGAGCTGTTTTTT
TRBV5-6,TRBJ2-3,.,.,CASSERTGTDTQYF,TGTGCCAGCAGCGAGCGGACGGGCACAGATACGCAGTATTTT
TRBV7-2,TRBJ2-3,.,.,CASSQDRISTDTQYF,TGTGCCAGCAGCCAAGACAGAATTAGCACAGATACGCAGTATTTT
TRBV3-1/TRBV3-2,TRBJ1-2,.,.,CASSQEGGGYTF,TGTGCCAGCAGCCAGGAGGGTGGTGGCTACACCTTC
TRBV9,TRBJ2-2,.,TRBD2,CASSPRTSGGSGELFF,TGTGCCAGCAGCCCCAGGACTAGCGGAGGGTCCGGGGAGCTGTTTTTT
TRBV2,TRBJ1-1,.,TRBD1,CATGTGVLNTEAFF,TGTGCCACCGGGACAGGAGTATTGAACACTGAAGCTTTCTTT
TRBV5-8,TRBJ1-4,.,.,CASSGGRGATNEKLFF,TGTGCCAGCAGCGGCGGACGGGGTGCAACTAATGAAAAACTGTTTTTT
TRBV6-1,TRBJ1-3,.,TRBD1,CASSETGAGNTIYF,TGTGCCAGCAGCGAGACAGGGGCGGGAAACACCATATATTTT
TRBV12-5,TRBJ2-2,few,.,CASGWGTGHTGELFF,TGTGCTAGTGGTTGGGGAACAGGTCACACCGGGGAGCTGTTTTTT
TRBV5-1,TRBJ1-3,.,.,CASSPDPRPGTHSGNTIYF,TGCGCCAGCAGCCCCGACCCACGCCCCGGGACACACTCTGGAAACACCATATATTTT
TRBV4-1,TRBJ2-1,.,.,CASSLAWSSYNEQFF,TGCGCCAGCAGTCTTGCGTGGAGCTCCTACAATGAGCAGTTCTTC
TRBV6-6,TRBJ1-5,.,.,CASSYSQGPEHF,TGTGCCAGCAGTTACTCCCAGGGCCCTGAGCATTTT
TRBV7-2,TRBJ2-1,.,.,CASSRTDNEQFF,TGTGCCAGCAGTCGTACTGACAATGAGCAGTTCTTC
TRBV5-5,TRBJ2-7,.,TRBD2,CASSFLRESYEQYF,TGTGCCAGCAGTTTTCTGCGGGAGTCCTACGAGCAGTACTTC
TRBV19,TRBJ1-2,.,.,CASSLTTGGYDYGYTF,TGTGCCAGTAGTCTCACGACGGGGGGCTACGACTATGGCTACACCTTC
TRBV5-1,TRBJ1-1,.,.,CASSLYQGGTEAFF,TGCGCCAGCAGCTTATATCAGGGAGGGACTGAAGCTTTCTTT
TRBV5-5,TRBJ1-5,.,TRBD1,CASSLEAGGGQPQHF,TGTGCCAGCAGCTTGGAGGCAGGGGGCGGTCAGCCCCAGCATTTT
TRBV6-1,TRBJ2-1,.,.,CASSESPSSYNEQFF,TGTGCCAGCAGTGAAAGTCCGAGCTCCTACAATGAGCAGTTCTTC
TRBV4-1,TRBJ2-7,.,TRBD2,CASSQDPALAGGALTKYEQYF,TGCGCCAGCAGCCAAGATCCCGCACTAGCGGGGGGGGCTCTTACGAAGTACGAGCAGTACTTC
TRBV6-1,TRBJ1-1,.,.,CASSERGRNTEAFF,TGTGCCAGCAGTGAACGAGGGAGGAACACTGAAGCTTTCTTT
TRBV9,TRBJ1-2,.,.,CASSPRADSASPYGYTF,TGTGCCAGCAGCCCTAGGGCGGACAGCGCCTCCCCATATGGCTACACCTTC
TRBV6-5,TRBJ1-4,few,.,CASRATATNEKLFF,TGTGCCAGCAGGGCGACAGCAACTAATGAAAAACTGTTTTTT
TRBV19,TRBJ1-1,.,TRBD1,CASSGGWGQTMNTEAFF,TGTGCCAGTAGTGGTGGTTGGGGACAGACCATGAACACTGAAGCTTTCTTT
TRBV12-3/TRBV12-4,TRBJ2-7,.,TRBD1,CASRSTGADEQYF,TGTGCCAGCAGGTCGACAGGGGCGGACGAGCAGTACTTC
TRBV27,TRBJ2-1,.,.,CASSPLRGSVDEQFF,TGTGCCAGCAGTCCCCTAAGGGGGTCGGTCGATGAGCAGTTCTTC
TRBV11-2,TRBJ2-5,.,.,CASSLGPTGTQYF,TGTGCCAGCAGCTTAGGGCCCACAGGGACCCAGTACTTC
TRBV5-5,TRBJ1-6,.,.,CASSLIQSNNSPLHF,TGTGCCAGCAGCTTGATACAGTCAAATAATTCACCCCTCCACTTT